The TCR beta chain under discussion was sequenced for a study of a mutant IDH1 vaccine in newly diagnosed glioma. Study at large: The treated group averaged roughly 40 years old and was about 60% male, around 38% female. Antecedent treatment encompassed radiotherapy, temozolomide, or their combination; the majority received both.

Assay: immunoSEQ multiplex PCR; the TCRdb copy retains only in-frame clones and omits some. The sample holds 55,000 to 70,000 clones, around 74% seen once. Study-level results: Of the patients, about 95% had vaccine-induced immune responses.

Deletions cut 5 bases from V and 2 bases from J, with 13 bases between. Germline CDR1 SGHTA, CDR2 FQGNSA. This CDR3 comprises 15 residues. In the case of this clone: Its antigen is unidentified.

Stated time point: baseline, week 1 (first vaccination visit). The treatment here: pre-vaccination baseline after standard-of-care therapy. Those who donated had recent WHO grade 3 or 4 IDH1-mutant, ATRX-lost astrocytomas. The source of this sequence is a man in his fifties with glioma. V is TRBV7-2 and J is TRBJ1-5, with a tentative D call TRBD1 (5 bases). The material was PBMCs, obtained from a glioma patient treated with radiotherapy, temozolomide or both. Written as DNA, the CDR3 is TGTGCCAGCAGCCCCTACCAGGGAGGCAATCAGCCCCAGCATTTT. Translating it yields CASSPYQGGNQPQHF.